Below are 5 T cell receptor beta chains sequenced from a single sample in a study of T-cell memory formation after mild COVID-19. From the 5' RACE reads, TCRdb called clonotypes with MiXCR, one entry per CDR3 protein. The table includes more than 250,000 distinct CDR3 sequences, around 15% detected once. Sequencing was performed on PBMCs or a T cell subset sorted from them (not recorded which). These receptors all stem from a young man who had mild COVID-19 (a few samples of this study predate the infection). Cell type and time point are not known.

The chain recombines TRBV20-1 with TRBJ1-3; TRBD1 matches 7 bases. The trim removed 6 bases at V and 0 bases at J, leaving 5 bases unmatched. CDR1 is DFQATT, CDR2 SNEGSKA, per germline (reference sequence). The CDR3 consists of 14 residues. As DNA, the CDR3 is TGCAGTGCACCCGGACAGGCCTCTGGAAACACCATATATTTT. Protein product: CSAPGQASGNTIYF.

This clonotype appeared a few times. This chain joins TRBV7-9 and TRBJ2-3; no clear D gene. Germline assignment: CDR1 SEHNR and CDR2 FQNEAQ (reference sequence). There are 13 residues in the CDR3. V lost 1 base and J lost 7, with 9 bases in between. The CDR3 DNA reads as TGTGCCAGCAGCTTAGACGGTACTTATACGCAGTATTTT. Encoded protein: CASSLDGTYTQYF.

The genes are TRBV5-1 and TRBJ2-5; possibly TRBD2 for D (6 bases). CDR3 length: 14 amino acids. The V and J ends lost 1 base and 2 bases respectively, with 9 bases between them. Germline assignment: CDR1 SGHRS and CDR2 YFSETQ. Here the CDR3 reads CASSLFAGQETQYF. The CDR3 DNA follows: TGCGCCAGCAGCTTGTTCGCGGGGCAAGAGACCCAGTACTTC.

The chain has TRBV6-2 or TRBV6-3 and TRBJ2-1; a weak D match, TRBD1 (5 bases). Trimming removed 2 bases from V and 5 bases from J, with 7 bases in between. The length of the CDR3 is 13 residues. Looked up from germline, CDR1 is MNHEY and CDR2 is SVGEGT. The CDR3 DNA follows: TGTGCCAGCAGTTACCGCAGGGACAATGAGCAGTTCTTC. This sequence encodes CASSYRRDNEQFF.

This clonotype was observed a handful of times. The chain recombines TRBV4-1 with TRBJ2-2; 10 nucleotides match TRBD2. The CDR3 has 17 residues. Germline V lookup: CDR1 MGHRA, CDR2 YSYEKL. The ends lost 4 bases at V and 1 base at J; junction bases unmatched: 6. CDR3 protein: CASSRESGGGNTGELFF. The CDR3 bases are TGCGCCAGCAGCCGAGAGAGCGGGGGGGGGAACACCGGGGAGCTGTTTTTT.